This TCR beta chain was sequenced in a study of cytomegalovirus exposure and HLA in healthy donors. Germline CDR1 reads SEHNR; CDR2 reads FQNEAQ (reference sequence). Between the trimmed V and J ends, which lost 1 base and 1 base, there was a span of 10 bases. There are 15 residues in the CDR3. The data were produced by immunoSEQ multiplex PCR, yet TCRdb's version contains in-frame clones alone and is incomplete. The table records approximately 190,000 clones, 84% of them present only once. This clone has just one count. This chain links TRBV7-9 with TRBJ1-1; a possible D gene is TRBD1 (5 bases). The specimen sequenced was PBMCs. The sequence was collected from a man aged 18 to 35 in good health and CMV-seropositive. In nucleotides, the CDR3 is TGTGCCAGCAGCTTAGGCCAGGGCTCGAACACTGAAGCTTTCTTT. It yields the protein CASSLGQGSNTEAFF.